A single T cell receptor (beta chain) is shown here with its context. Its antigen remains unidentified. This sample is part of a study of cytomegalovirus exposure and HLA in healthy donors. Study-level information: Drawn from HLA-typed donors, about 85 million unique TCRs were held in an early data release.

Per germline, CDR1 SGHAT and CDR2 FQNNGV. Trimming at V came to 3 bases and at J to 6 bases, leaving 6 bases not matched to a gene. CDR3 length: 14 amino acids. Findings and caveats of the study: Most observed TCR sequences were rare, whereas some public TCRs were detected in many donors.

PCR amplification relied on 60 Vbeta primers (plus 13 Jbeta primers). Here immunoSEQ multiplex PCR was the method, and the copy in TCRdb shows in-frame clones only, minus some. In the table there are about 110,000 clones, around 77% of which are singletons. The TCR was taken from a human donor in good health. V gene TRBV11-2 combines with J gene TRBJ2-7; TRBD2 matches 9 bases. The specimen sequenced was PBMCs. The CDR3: CASSFGAGGSEQYF. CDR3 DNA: TGTGCCAGCAGCTTTGGGGCGGGGGGGAGCGAGCAGTACTTC.